The present T cell receptor beta chain was sequenced within a study of blood T cell repertoires in COVID-19 (TCRdb year 2020). For context, the study as a whole: Samples from collaborators originated in the United States, Italy and Spain and spanned both the acute and convalescent phases of COVID-19. Sample metadata almost always included a de-identified subject ID, COVID-19 status, age in years and sex. The prospective study material was composed of cDNA or gDNA derived from T cells, B-cell-depleted T cells, or PBMCs. Subjects who had been exposed to COVID-19, were actively infected with it, or had recovered from it provided the deeply sampled blood TCRbeta repertoires that made up the dataset. Where HLA class I and class II types were available, the types were taken from metadata supplied by the sample provider, not from assay-based typing. The samples were drawn from the first 160 participants of the ongoing ImmuneRACE study and from some 1,300 subjects provided by 6 global collaborators. The repertoires were released in a freely available public database intended as a resource for research on the immune response to SARS-CoV-2. The research as a whole found: The quantity of clinical and demographic metadata differed by source and by participant and was supplied without curation.

Notes on this clone: The antigen this receptor binds is unknown. Per-base qualities were not stored, and no clone one base away is much larger.

One collaborating source in Seattle enrolled patients during active infection and followed them longitudinally through the course of disease. Whole blood was collected in K2EDTA tubes by collaborating institutions according to the institutions' own protocols. Collaborator samples were shipped for TCRbeta analysis as frozen whole blood, isolated PBMCs, or DNA extracted from either sample type. TCRbeta CDR3 regions were amplified from genomic DNA by means of the immunoSEQ Assay, a bias-controlled multiplex PCR. In the original analysis: Within the assay, amplification of reference gene primers was used to estimate how many nucleated cells each sample contained. Sequence reads were collapsed and filtered to measure the absolute abundance of every unique TCRbeta CDR3 rearrangement. For each sample, productive Simpson clonality was calculated as the square root of Simpson's diversity index across productive rearrangements. TCRdb stores this immuneACCESS table with in-frame sequences only. Part of the clones is absent; in the studies checked, under half of the shortfall reflects unresolved V genes, and no reason is known for the rest. V and J calls and clone size follow that table, whereas D and trimming were derived from the DNA. In all, the sample holds about 420,000 clones, and 85% to 90% of those were seen once. Of the sample, roughly 0.87% falls within the top ten clones.

CDR1 and CDR2 are read off the germline V gene as SNHLY and FYNNEI. After removal of 0 bases from V and 2 bases from J, the junction retains 2 bases not matched to a gene. The CDR3 goes from the cysteine to the phenylalanine over 15 residues. Just CDR3 DNA is preserved here, 45 bases in frame from base 1. This clonotype originated in a man aged 18 to 30 with COVID-19, enrolled during active disease. The receptor chain draws on TRBV2 and TRBJ2-7; TRBD2 agrees with 9 junctional bases. Sequencing was carried out using peripheral blood. CDR3 loop: CASSEALAGTYEQYF. The DNA reads as follows: TGTGCCAGCAGTGAAGCGCTAGCGGGAACCTACGAGCAGTACTTC.